The rows below give T cell receptor beta chains drawn from one sample of a study of shared clonotypes between healthy human individuals. Clones were read by immunoSEQ multiplex PCR, and TCRdb kept only the in-frame ones, dropping some. The sample includes millions of clones, roughly 94% of them seen just once. Source material: naive CD8+ T cells sorted from blood. These receptors all stem from a man between 18 and 35 years old in good health. The CDR3 runs from the conserved cysteine through the conserved F or W. Fields, in order: V gene, D gene, J gene, clone size, CDR3 protein, CDR3 DNA. D genes are given only for firm matches. Some rows have no size entry. The others give once, few or many, or a class for an expanded clone.

V: TRBV19
D: NA
J: TRBJ1-1
size: NA
CDR3: CASSIDREEPEAFF
DNA: TGTGCCAGTAGTATAGACAGGGAGGAACCTGAAGCTTTCTTT

V: TRBV6-1
D: NA
J: TRBJ1-1
size: once
CDR3: CASKDYREPFF
DNA: TGTGCCAGCAAGGATTACAGGGAACCTTTCTTT

V: TRBV6-5
D: NA
J: TRBJ1-2
size: NA
CDR3: CASSYSEGEVYGYTF
DNA: TGTGCCAGCAGTTACTCGGAAGGGGAGGTTTATGGCTACACCTTC

V: TRBV9
D: TRBD1
J: TRBJ1-4
size: NA
CDR3: CASSQTGANEKLFF
DNA: TGTGCCAGCAGTCAAACAGGGGCTAATGAAAAACTGTTTTTT

V: TRBV2
D: NA
J: TRBJ2-5
size: NA
CDR3: CASSDYQETQYF
DNA: TGTGCCAGCAGTGACTACCAAGAGACCCAGTACTTC

V: TRBV5-4
D: NA
J: TRBJ2-7
size: NA
CDR3: CASSLMGTTYEQYF
DNA: TGTGCCAGCAGCTTGATGGGAACCACCTACGAGCAGTACTTC

V: TRBV9
D: TRBD1
J: TRBJ2-5
size: NA
CDR3: CASSPRTGSQETQYF
DNA: TGTGCCAGCAGCCCCCGGACAGGATCCCAAGAGACCCAGTACTTC

V: TRBV9
D: TRBD1
J: TRBJ2-1
size: NA
CDR3: CASGQAESSYNEQFF
DNA: TGTGCCAGTGGACAGGCCGAAAGCTCCTACAATGAGCAGTTCTTC

V: TRBV10-3
D: NA
J: TRBJ1-1
size: NA
CDR3: CAISEGGVQNTEAFF
DNA: TGTGCCATCAGTGAGGGTGGGGTCCAGAACACTGAAGCTTTCTTT

V: TRBV7-2
D: TRBD2
J: TRBJ2-7
size: NA
CDR3: CASSSPLAGGPYEQYF
DNA: TGTGCCAGCAGCTCCCCTTTAGCGGGAGGGCCCTACGAGCAGTACTTC

V: TRBV13
D: TRBD1
J: TRBJ2-3
size: NA
CDR3: CASSLRGGARTDTQYF
DNA: TGTGCCAGCAGCTTACGAGGGGGCGCGAGGACAGATACGCAGTATTTT

V: TRBV13
D: TRBD2
J: TRBJ2-7
size: NA
CDR3: CASSSTSDGYEQYF
DNA: TGTGCCAGCAGCTCGACTAGCGACGGATACGAGCAGTACTTC

V: TRBV7-9
D: TRBD2
J: TRBJ2-1
size: once
CDR3: CASYGLAGGPRGNEQFF
DNA: TGTGCCAGCTACGGACTAGCGGGAGGACCCCGGGGGAATGAGCAGTTCTTC

V: TRBV7-9
D: NA
J: TRBJ2-1
size: NA
CDR3: CASSLGRDPGHEQFF
DNA: TGTGCCAGCAGCTTAGGTCGGGACCCCGGGCATGAGCAGTTCTTC

V: TRBV4-1
D: TRBD2
J: TRBJ2-7
size: NA
CDR3: CASSPRTSAEQYF
DNA: TGCGCCAGCAGCCCACGGACTAGCGCCGAGCAGTACTTC

V: TRBV30
D: NA
J: TRBJ2-3
size: few
CDR3: CAWSGTYTDTQYF
DNA: TGTGCCTGGAGTGGGACATACACAGATACGCAGTATTTT

V: TRBV5-1
D: TRBD1
J: TRBJ2-7
size: NA
CDR3: CASSLARDSYEQYF
DNA: TGCGCCAGCAGCTTGGCTCGGGACAGCTACGAGCAGTACTTC

V: TRBV13
D: NA
J: TRBJ1-4
size: NA
CDR3: CASSLGGGLDEKLFF
DNA: TGTGCCAGCAGCTTAGGCGGAGGCCTGGATGAAAAACTGTTTTTT

V: TRBV6-5
D: TRBD1
J: TRBJ2-5
size: NA
CDR3: CASSPTTGGQETQYF
DNA: TGTGCCAGCAGCCCCACGACAGGGGGACAAGAGACCCAGTACTTC

V: TRBV27
D: NA
J: TRBJ1-6
size: NA
CDR3: CASSVGYGNSPLHF
DNA: TGTGCCAGCAGTGTAGGGTATGGGAATTCACCCCTCCACTTT

V: TRBV9
D: NA
J: TRBJ2-1
size: NA
CDR3: CASSPHDLYNEQFF
DNA: TGTGCCAGCAGCCCACACGACTTATACAATGAGCAGTTCTTC

V: TRBV5-6
D: TRBD2
J: TRBJ2-3
size: once
CDR3: CASSQRLASTDTQYF
DNA: TGTGCCAGCAGTCAACGACTAGCCAGCACAGATACGCAGTATTTT

V: TRBV7-9
D: TRBD1
J: TRBJ2-7
size: NA
CDR3: CASSLSGTGYEQYF
DNA: TGTGCCAGCAGCTTGTCCGGGACAGGGTACGAGCAGTACTTC

V: TRBV5-1
D: TRBD1
J: TRBJ1-2
size: NA
CDR3: CASSATGEPYGYTF
DNA: TGCGCCAGCAGCGCGACAGGGGAGCCCTATGGCTACACCTTC

V: TRBV7-9
D: NA
J: TRBJ2-7
size: NA
CDR3: CASSLDPSGIEQYF
DNA: TGTGCCAGCAGCTTAGACCCCTCAGGGATCGAGCAGTACTTC

V: TRBV5-6
D: TRBD1
J: TRBJ1-2
size: NA
CDR3: CTSGQGNYGYTF
DNA: TGTACCAGCGGACAGGGGAACTATGGCTACACCTTC

V: TRBV5-1
D: NA
J: TRBJ1-2
size: NA
CDR3: CASSAWGDGYTF
DNA: TGCGCCAGCAGCGCGTGGGGAGATGGCTACACCTTC

V: TRBV7-3
D: NA
J: TRBJ2-7
size: NA
CDR3: CASSPGGVDEQYF
DNA: TGTGCCAGCAGCCCAGGCGGGGTCGACGAGCAGTACTTC

V: TRBV10-1
D: NA
J: TRBJ1-1
size: NA
CDR3: CASSESGNTEAFF
DNA: TGCGCCAGCAGTGAGTCGGGAAACACTGAAGCTTTCTTT

V: TRBV28
D: TRBD2
J: TRBJ2-2
size: NA
CDR3: CASLTYRLAGTGNRNTGELFF
DNA: TGTGCCAGTTTGACCTATCGGCTAGCGGGGACCGGGAATCGCAACACCGGGGAGCTGTTTTTT

V: TRBV7-2
D: TRBD2
J: TRBJ2-7
size: NA
CDR3: CASSEGLAGATYEQYF
DNA: TGTGCCAGCAGCGAGGGACTAGCGGGAGCGACCTACGAGCAGTACTTC

V: TRBV4-1
D: TRBD2
J: TRBJ2-1
size: NA
CDR3: CASSQGTSGSNEQFF
DNA: TGCGCCAGCAGCCAAGGGACTAGCGGGAGTAATGAGCAGTTCTTC